A selection of T cell receptor beta chains follows, all from one sample in a study of early T cells in non-severe SARS-CoV-2 infection. Each CDR3 protein gets one entry after TCRdb re-called the 5' RACE reads with MiXCR. The table lists tens of thousands of distinct CDR3 sequences, more than 9% of them singletons, with about 5% in the top ten. Sequencing was performed on whole blood. The receptors shown here come from an adult who was a healthcare worker with PCR-confirmed SARS-CoV-2 infection or an uninfected control (not recorded which). CDR3s include the opening cysteine and the closing phenylalanine or tryptophan. The D gene is left open where the match is weak. Clone size is given for some rows only: seen once, a few or many times, or a class if the clone is expanded.

J gene	V gene	D gene	clone size	CDR3 length	CDR3 protein	CDR3 DNA
TRBJ1-1	TRBV10-3	.	many	14	CAISEGDLNTEAFF	TGTGCCATCAGTGAGGGGGATCTGAACACTGAAGCTTTCTTT
TRBJ2-3	TRBV7-9	TRBD2	.	17	CASRPSGPLAGTDTQYF	TGTGCCAGCAGGCCTAGCGGTCCCCTGGCTGGCACAGATACGCAGTATTTT
TRBJ2-3	TRBV6-5	.	.	15	CASIRRGTGTDTQYF	TGTGCCAGCATTCGGCGGGGCACCGGGACAGATACGCAGTATTTT
TRBJ1-2	TRBV6-5	TRBD1	many	13	CASSPQGLYGYTF	TGTGCCAGCAGTCCACAGGGGCTCTATGGCTACACCTTC
TRBJ2-1	TRBV4-2	TRBD1	many	14	CASSQWTGQNEQFF	TGTGCCAGCAGCCAATGGACAGGGCAAAATGAGCAGTTCTTC
TRBJ2-7	TRBV5-1	.	.	13	CASSLGVSYEQYF	TGCGCCAGCAGCTTGGGTGTCTCCTACGAGCAGTACTTC
TRBJ2-5	TRBV6-4	.	.	14	CASRQIGDQETQYF	TGTGCCAGCAGACAGATTGGAGACCAAGAGACCCAGTACTTC
TRBJ2-7	TRBV5-1	.	few	15	CASRPQGPSSYEQYF	TGCGCCAGCAGGCCACAGGGCCCCTCTTCCTACGAGCAGTACTTC
TRBJ1-2	TRBV10-1	.	.	13	CTSSESTAYGYTF	TGCACCAGCAGTGAGTCTACAGCCTATGGCTACACCTTC
TRBJ2-7	TRBV6-2/TRBV6-3	TRBD2	few	14	CASSRLAPTYEQYF	TGTGCCAGCAGTAGACTAGCGCCCACCTACGAGCAGTACTTC
TRBJ1-2	TRBV21-1	.	.	14	CASNPRTGIPGYTF	TGTGCCAGCAACCCAAGAACAGGGATTCCTGGCTACACCTTC
TRBJ1-1	TRBV3-1	TRBD1	many	14	CASSLNRGVTEAFF	TGTGCCAGCAGCCTTAACAGGGGTGTCACTGAAGCTTTCTTT
TRBJ2-6	TRBV27	.	few	15	CASSLAPPGANVLTF	TGTGCCAGCAGTCTCGCACCCCCCGGGGCCAACGTCCTGACTTTC
TRBJ2-2	TRBV6-5	.	many	14	CASSSVPDPGELFF	TGTGCCAGCAGTTCGGTTCCCGACCCCGGGGAGCTGTTTTTT
TRBJ1-1	TRBV5-1	.	.	15	CASSLGGKGNTEAFF	TGCGCCAGCAGCTTGGGCGGGAAAGGAAACACTGAAGCTTTCTTT
TRBJ2-7	TRBV27	TRBD1	many	14	CASGPGQGYYEQYF	TGTGCCAGCGGCCCGGGACAGGGGTACTACGAGCAGTACTTC
TRBJ1-1	TRBV5-1	.	many	17	CASSLASAGLMNTEAFF	TGCGCCAGCAGCTTGGCCTCGGCGGGTCTCATGAACACTGAAGCTTTCTTT
TRBJ2-7	TRBV5-1	.	.	15	CASSFEGITLYEQYF	TGCGCCAGCAGCTTCGAAGGGATTACTCTTTACGAGCAGTACTTC
TRBJ2-3	TRBV5-8	TRBD1	.	14	CASNLGQDTDTQYF	TGTGCCAGCAACCTGGGACAGGACACAGATACGCAGTATTTT
TRBJ2-1	TRBV27	.	medium-sized	15	CASSYRRSRNNEQFF	TGTGCCAGCAGTTACCGAAGATCCAGAAACAATGAGCAGTTCTTC
TRBJ2-7	TRBV7-9	TRBD2	few	14	CASSTSGRAYEQYF	TGTGCCAGCAGCACTAGCGGGAGGGCCTACGAGCAGTACTTC
TRBJ1-1	TRBV29-1	TRBD1	many	14	CSVERDSGRPEAFF	TGCAGCGTTGAGCGGGACAGCGGGCGACCTGAAGCTTTCTTT
TRBJ2-6	TRBV30	.	.	14	CAWSGTSGANVLTF	TGTGCCTGGAGTGGAACCTCTGGGGCCAACGTCCTGACTTTC
TRBJ2-1	TRBV14	TRBD2	many	16	CASSLAGGLDYNEQFF	TGTGCCAGCAGTCTAGCGGGAGGGTTGGACTACAATGAGCAGTTCTTC
TRBJ1-6	TRBV12-3/TRBV12-4	.	.	14	CASSTQGLYSPLHF	TGTGCCAGCAGCACTCAGGGGTTGTATTCACCCCTCCACTTT
TRBJ2-5	TRBV3-1	TRBD1	many	15	CASSQYPGGLETQYF	TGTGCCAGCAGCCAATACCCAGGGGGATTAGAGACCCAGTACTTC
TRBJ1-5	TRBV24-1	.	many	16	CATSDPAGFSNQPQHF	TGTGCCACCAGTGACCCCGCCGGCTTTAGCAATCAGCCCCAGCATTTT
TRBJ2-5	TRBV2	.	.	14	CASSEDSYQETQYF	TGTGCCAGCAGTGAAGACAGTTACCAAGAGACCCAGTACTTC
TRBJ2-1	TRBV19	TRBD2	.	19	CASSIVRTSGTSHVGEQFF	TGTGCCAGTAGTATAGTCCGGACTAGCGGGACTTCTCATGTAGGTGAGCAGTTCTTC
TRBJ1-2	TRBV11-2	.	.	13	CASSPNRYYGYTF	TGTGCCAGCAGCCCGAACAGATATTATGGCTACACCTTC
TRBJ2-1	TRBV6-2/TRBV6-3	TRBD2	many	14	CASSALSGRNEQFF	TGTGCCAGCAGTGCCCTCAGCGGGAGGAATGAGCAGTTCTTC
TRBJ1-1	TRBV9	.	many	14	CASSGGPRGTEAFF	TGTGCCAGCAGCGGGGGTCCTCGAGGGACTGAAGCTTTCTTT
TRBJ2-1	TRBV13	.	many	15	CASSLGLSSYNEQFF	TGTGCCAGCAGCTTAGGCCTGTCCTCCTACAATGAGCAGTTCTTC
TRBJ2-3	TRBV12-3/TRBV12-4	TRBD1	few	14	CASKQGQGPDTQYF	TGTGCCAGCAAGCAGGGACAGGGTCCAGATACGCAGTATTTT
TRBJ2-7	TRBV5-1	.	few	11	CASSLSHEQYF	TGCGCCAGCAGCTTGTCCCACGAGCAGTACTTC
TRBJ2-6	TRBV29-1	.	.	12	CSVRQGANVLTF	TGCAGCGTCCGACAGGGGGCCAACGTCCTGACTTTC
TRBJ2-7	TRBV11-2	.	many	16	CASSLVPGINPYEQYF	TGTGCCAGCAGCTTAGTCCCAGGCATAAACCCCTACGAGCAGTACTTC
TRBJ1-2	TRBV12-3/TRBV12-4	.	many	13	CASSWTATYGYTF	TGTGCCAGCAGTTGGACAGCAACTTATGGCTACACCTTC
TRBJ1-5	TRBV6-5	TRBD1	many	20	CASRPYVGTGGILGNQPQHF	TGTGCCAGCAGACCTTACGTAGGGACAGGGGGCATATTGGGCAATCAGCCCCAGCATTTT
TRBJ1-6	TRBV19	.	.	13	CASNRWENSPLHF	TGTGCCAGTAACCGCTGGGAGAATTCACCCCTCCACTTT
TRBJ2-1	TRBV21-1	.	few	17	CASSKEEHIGSYNEQFF	TGTGCCAGCAGCAAAGAAGAACATATAGGCTCCTACAATGAGCAGTTCTTC
TRBJ2-1	TRBV24-1	.	.	14	CATSDPARGFEQFF	TGTGCCACCAGTGATCCTGCGCGAGGGTTTGAGCAGTTCTTC
TRBJ1-4	TRBV3-1	.	many	13	CASSRGVSEKLFF	TGTGCCAGCAGCCGCGGGGTTAGTGAAAAACTGTTTTTT
TRBJ2-4	TRBV6-2/TRBV6-3	TRBD1	.	19	CASSPKVGTGGYNKNIQYF	TGTGCCAGCAGTCCCAAGGTTGGGACAGGAGGGTACAACAAAAACATTCAGTACTTC
TRBJ2-1	TRBV4-3	TRBD1	many	18	CASSQDSAGTGVLNEQFF	TGCGCCAGCAGCCAAGATAGCGCCGGGACAGGAGTCCTGAATGAGCAGTTCTTC
TRBJ2-3	TRBV11-2	.	many	12	CASSLMRDTQYF	TGTGCCAGCAGCCTCATGAGGGATACGCAGTATTTT
TRBJ1-6	TRBV3-1	.	many	13	CASSFGTYSPLHF	TGTGCCAGCAGCTTCGGGACATATTCACCCCTCCACTTT
TRBJ2-5	TRBV20-1	.	many	14	CSARDGRLKETQYF	TGCAGTGCTAGAGACGGACGCCTTAAAGAGACCCAGTACTTC
TRBJ2-1	TRBV6-2/TRBV6-3	TRBD2	.	15	CASSFLAGGEYEQFF	TGTGCCAGCAGTTTCCTAGCGGGAGGGGAGTATGAGCAGTTCTTC